This TCR beta chain was sequenced during a study of T cells in Graves' hyperthyroidism and ophthalmopathy. Germline V lookup: CDR1 ENHRY, CDR2 SYGVKD. Trimming removed 0 bases from V and 4 bases from J, with 7 bases in between. The CDR3 runs 13 residues. RNA transcripts served as the template for amplifying TCR beta CDR3 regions. A first-round RT-PCR of the TCR CDR3 used the HTBI primer set. TCRdb itself ran the multiplex PCR reads through MiXCR, one entry per CDR3 protein. The sample holds roughly 840,000 distinct CDR3 sequences, about 38% seen once. This clonotype was picked up many times. The receptor comes from a man in his late teens or twenties with Graves' hyperthyroidism. The specimen was blood. V is TRBV10-3 and J is TRBJ2-7, with D unclear. CDR3 protein: CAISESAYYEQYF. The CDR3 DNA is TGTGCCATCAGTGAGTCGGCTTATTACGAGCAGTACTTC.